Following are 5 T cell receptor beta chains from one sample sequenced in a study of blood T cell repertoires in COVID-19. The repertoire was sequenced with immunoSEQ multiplex PCR; TCRdb's copy has only in-frame clones and lacks some. The table records 100,000 to 150,000 clones, around 86% of them present only once. The material sequenced was peripheral blood. These TCRs come from a man in his 60s with acute or convalescent COVID-19.

V and J are TRBV5-4 and TRBJ1-5; the D is unclear. The CDR3 runs 16 residues. Trimming took 0 bases from V and 0 from J, leaving 10 bases between them. Germline V lookup: CDR1 SGHNT, CDR2 YYREEE (reference sequence). This CDR3 is CASSLDGGYSNQPQHF. CDR3 sequence (DNA): TGTGCCAGCAGCTTGGACGGAGGATATAGCAATCAGCCCCAGCATTTT.

The V call is TRBV10-3, the J call TRBJ2-1, with 9 bases aligning to TRBD2. The CDR3 extends over 16 amino acids. Trimming removed 2 bases from V and 6 bases from J; junction bases left unmatched: 8. Germline V lookup: CDR1 ENHRY, CDR2 SYGVKD. DNA for the CDR3: TGTGCCATCAGTGAGATAGTCCAGACTAGCGGCAATGAGCAGTTCTTC. The encoded protein is CAISEIVQTSGNEQFF.

This chain links TRBV28 with TRBJ2-3, with 7 bases identical to TRBD2. This CDR3 is 17 amino acids long. V trimming: 6 bases; J trimming: 4 bases; junction bases outside the gene matches: 16. The germline gives CDR1 MDHEN, CDR2 SYDVKM. The CDR3 DNA follows: TGTGCCAGCAGGATACCCGGACTAGGGACCCTATCAGATACGCAGTATTTT. This translates into CASRIPGLGTLSDTQYF.

This chain uses TRBV9 with TRBJ2-1; 8 nucleotides align to TRBD2. This CDR3 is 19 amino acids long. The germline V gene has CDR1 SGDLS and CDR2 YYNGEE. Trimming at V came to 2 bases and at J to 4 bases, leaving 17 bases not matched to a gene. Here the CDR3 DNA reads TGTGCCAGCAGCGTCTCTACTAGCGGCTTCGCTGGGGAATACAATGAGCAGTTCTTC. This encodes CASSVSTSGFAGEYNEQFF.

This clone has only one observation. The chain carries TRBV3-1 (or the pseudogene TRBV3-2) and TRBJ2-7; D is uncertain. V dropped 3 bases and J dropped 6 bases, with 15 bases sitting between them. CDR3 length: 14 amino acids. CDR1 is LGHDT and CDR2 is YNNKEL in the germline V gene (reference sequence). The CDR3 DNA follows: TGTGCCAGCAGCCATCGAGACGGAGCGCGCGAGCAGTACTTC. Its protein product is CASSHRDGAREQYF.